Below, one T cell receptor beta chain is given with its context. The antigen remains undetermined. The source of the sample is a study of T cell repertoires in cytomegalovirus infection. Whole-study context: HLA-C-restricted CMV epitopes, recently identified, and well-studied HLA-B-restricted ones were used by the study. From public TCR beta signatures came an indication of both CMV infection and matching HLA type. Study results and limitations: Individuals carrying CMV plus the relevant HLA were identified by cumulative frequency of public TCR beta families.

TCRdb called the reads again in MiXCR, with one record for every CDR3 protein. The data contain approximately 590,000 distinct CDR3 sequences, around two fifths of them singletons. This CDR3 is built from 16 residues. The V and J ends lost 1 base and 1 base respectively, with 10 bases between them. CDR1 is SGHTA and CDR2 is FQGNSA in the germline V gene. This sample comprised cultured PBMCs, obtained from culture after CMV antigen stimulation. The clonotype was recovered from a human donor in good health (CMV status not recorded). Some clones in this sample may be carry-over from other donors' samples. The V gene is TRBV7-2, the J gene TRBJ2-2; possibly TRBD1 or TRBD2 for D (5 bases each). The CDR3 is CASSLGPGRNTGELFF. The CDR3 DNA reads TGTGCCAGCAGCTTAGGACCGGGACGGAACACCGGGGAGCTGTTTTTT.